This is a list of T cell receptor beta chains from one sample in a study of CD8+ T cells in alopecia areata. Repertoires were generated with immunoSEQ multiplex PCR, while TCRdb's copy carries only in-frame clones and drops some. The sample lists hundreds of thousands of clones; roughly 64% were seen once. The sample consisted of CD4+ T cells sorted from blood, taken at week 24, from a patient treated with tofacitinib. The receptors come from a human donor with alopecia areata. Each CDR3 is given with its conserved first and last residue. The D gene is left open where the match is weak. Some rows mark clone size as missing; the rest say once, few, many or name a class of expanded clone.

clone_size: -; v_call: TRBV25-1; d_call: -; j_call: TRBJ1-2; cdr3_aa: CASGPGASFGGYTF; cdr3_nt: TGTGCCAGCGGCCCCGGGGCCTCTTTTGGTGGCTACACCTTC
clone_size: -; v_call: TRBV4-1; d_call: -; j_call: TRBJ2-3; cdr3_aa: CASSQVSLGTDTQYF; cdr3_nt: TGCGCCAGCAGCCAAGTATCGCTAGGCACAGATACGCAGTATTTT
clone_size: -; v_call: TRBV29-1; d_call: -; j_call: TRBJ2-3; cdr3_aa: CSVGKDYPADTQYF; cdr3_nt: TGCAGCGTTGGCAAGGACTATCCCGCAGATACGCAGTATTTT
clone_size: -; v_call: TRBV5-4; d_call: TRBD2; j_call: TRBJ2-1; cdr3_aa: CASSQPGLVYNEQFF; cdr3_nt: TGTGCCAGCAGCCAGCCGGGACTAGTCTACAATGAGCAGTTCTTC
clone_size: few; v_call: TRBV5-1; d_call: TRBD1; j_call: TRBJ1-3; cdr3_aa: CASSLEGASGNTIYF; cdr3_nt: TGCGCCAGCAGCTTGGAGGGGGCCTCTGGAAACACCATATATTTT
clone_size: -; v_call: TRBV2; d_call: -; j_call: TRBJ1-2; cdr3_aa: CASSEDRPLNYGYTF; cdr3_nt: TGTGCCAGCAGTGAGGACCGTCCACTTAACTATGGCTACACCTTC
clone_size: once; v_call: TRBV20-1; d_call: -; j_call: TRBJ2-5; cdr3_aa: CSARGQETQYF; cdr3_nt: TGCAGTGCTCGGGGGCAGGAGACCCAGTACTTC
clone_size: -; v_call: TRBV7-9; d_call: TRBD2; j_call: TRBJ2-5; cdr3_aa: CASSLPPSGGQETQYF; cdr3_nt: TGTGCCAGCAGCTTACCCCCCTCGGGAGGACAAGAGACCCAGTACTTC
clone_size: few; v_call: TRBV4-2; d_call: TRBD2; j_call: TRBJ2-5; cdr3_aa: CASSEQAGGRETQYF; cdr3_nt: TGTGCCAGCAGCGAACAAGCGGGGGGGCGAGAGACCCAGTACTTC
clone_size: -; v_call: TRBV30; d_call: -; j_call: TRBJ2-1; cdr3_aa: CAWSVRAEQFF; cdr3_nt: TGTGCCTGGAGTGTACGGGCTGAGCAGTTCTTC
clone_size: few; v_call: TRBV9; d_call: -; j_call: TRBJ2-5; cdr3_aa: CASSPSPRGETQYF; cdr3_nt: TGTGCCAGCAGCCCTTCGCCCCGGGGAGAGACCCAGTACTTC
clone_size: -; v_call: TRBV5-1; d_call: -; j_call: TRBJ1-5; cdr3_aa: CASSLAGLQGQPQHF; cdr3_nt: TGCGCCAGCAGCTTGGCGGGACTTCAGGGTCAGCCCCAGCATTTT
clone_size: -; v_call: TRBV28; d_call: -; j_call: TRBJ1-1; cdr3_aa: CASSSPVSFNEAFF; cdr3_nt: TGTGCCAGCAGTTCCCCGGTTTCTTTCAATGAAGCTTTCTTT
clone_size: many; v_call: TRBV7-2; d_call: -; j_call: TRBJ2-4; cdr3_aa: CASSFYRVENIQYF; cdr3_nt: TGTGCCAGCAGCTTCTACCGGGTCGAAAACATTCAGTACTTC
clone_size: few; v_call: TRBV9; d_call: -; j_call: TRBJ2-3; cdr3_aa: CASSAGDTQYF; cdr3_nt: TGTGCCAGCAGCGCAGGAGATACGCAGTATTTT
clone_size: -; v_call: TRBV7-2; d_call: -; j_call: TRBJ1-2; cdr3_aa: CASSPGYNYGYTF; cdr3_nt: TGTGCCAGCAGCCCCGGATATAACTATGGCTACACCTTC
clone_size: -; v_call: TRBV30; d_call: -; j_call: TRBJ1-2; cdr3_aa: CAWSVRQAGGYTF; cdr3_nt: TGTGCCTGGAGTGTAAGACAGGCTGGAGGCTACACCTTC
clone_size: few; v_call: TRBV28; d_call: -; j_call: TRBJ2-5; cdr3_aa: CASRRGRGLKTQYF; cdr3_nt: TGTGCCAGCAGGAGGGGGCGGGGGCTCAAGACCCAGTACTTC
clone_size: -; v_call: TRBV30; d_call: -; j_call: TRBJ1-5; cdr3_aa: CAWRANSNQPQHF; cdr3_nt: TGTGCCTGGAGGGCGAATAGCAATCAGCCCCAGCATTTT
clone_size: -; v_call: TRBV29-1; d_call: TRBD1; j_call: TRBJ1-1; cdr3_aa: CSVDNRGMNTEAFF; cdr3_nt: TGCAGCGTCGATAACAGGGGCATGAACACTGAAGCTTTCTTT
clone_size: once; v_call: TRBV7-9; d_call: TRBD1; j_call: TRBJ1-2; cdr3_aa: CASSQPGQQNYGYTF; cdr3_nt: TGTGCCAGCAGCCAGCCGGGACAGCAAAACTATGGCTACACCTTC
clone_size: -; v_call: TRBV28; d_call: -; j_call: TRBJ2-1; cdr3_aa: CASSSHSVRGQFF; cdr3_nt: TGTGCCAGCAGTTCGCACAGCGTCCGGGGGCAGTTCTTC
clone_size: -; v_call: TRBV6-4; d_call: TRBD1; j_call: TRBJ1-6; cdr3_aa: CASSARTGDSPLHF; cdr3_nt: TGTGCCAGCAGTGCCCGGACAGGGGATTCACCCCTCCACTTT
clone_size: -; v_call: TRBV4-1; d_call: TRBD2; j_call: TRBJ2-3; cdr3_aa: CASSRLAGGDTQYF; cdr3_nt: TGCGCCAGCAGCCGACTAGCGGGGGGAGATACGCAGTATTTT
clone_size: -; v_call: TRBV29-1; d_call: TRBD1; j_call: TRBJ1-2; cdr3_aa: CSALPQPRGSIGYTF; cdr3_nt: TGCAGCGCCTTGCCCCAACCCAGGGGGAGTATAGGCTACACCTTC
clone_size: -; v_call: TRBV5-1; d_call: -; j_call: TRBJ2-3; cdr3_aa: CASSRIPDNTDTQYF; cdr3_nt: TGCGCCAGCAGCCGAATCCCCGACAACACAGATACGCAGTATTTT